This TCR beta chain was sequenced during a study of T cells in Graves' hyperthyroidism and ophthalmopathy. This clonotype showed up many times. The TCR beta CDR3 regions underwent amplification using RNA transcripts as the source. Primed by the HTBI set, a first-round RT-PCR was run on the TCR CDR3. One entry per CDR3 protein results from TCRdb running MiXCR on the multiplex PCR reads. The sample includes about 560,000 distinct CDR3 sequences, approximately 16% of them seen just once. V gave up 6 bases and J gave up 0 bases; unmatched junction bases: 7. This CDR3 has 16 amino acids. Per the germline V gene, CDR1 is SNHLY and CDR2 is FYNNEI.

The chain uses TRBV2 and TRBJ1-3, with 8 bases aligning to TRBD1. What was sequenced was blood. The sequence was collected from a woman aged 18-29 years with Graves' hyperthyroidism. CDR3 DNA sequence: TGTGCCAGCAGCGAACTAGGGACAGGCTCTGGAAACACCATATATTTT. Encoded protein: CASSELGTGSGNTIYF.